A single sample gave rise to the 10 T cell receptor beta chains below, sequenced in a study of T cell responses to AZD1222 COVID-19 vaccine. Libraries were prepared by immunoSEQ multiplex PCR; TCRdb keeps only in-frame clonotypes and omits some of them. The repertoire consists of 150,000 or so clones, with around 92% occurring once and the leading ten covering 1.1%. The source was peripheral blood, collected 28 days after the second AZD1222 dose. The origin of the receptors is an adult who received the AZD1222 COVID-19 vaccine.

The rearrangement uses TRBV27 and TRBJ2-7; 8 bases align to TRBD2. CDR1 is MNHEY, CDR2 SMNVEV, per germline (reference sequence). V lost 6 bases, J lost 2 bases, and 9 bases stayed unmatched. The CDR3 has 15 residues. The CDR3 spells CASRWGARGAYEQYF. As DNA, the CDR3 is TGTGCCAGCAGGTGGGGAGCGCGGGGGGCCTACGAGCAGTACTTC.

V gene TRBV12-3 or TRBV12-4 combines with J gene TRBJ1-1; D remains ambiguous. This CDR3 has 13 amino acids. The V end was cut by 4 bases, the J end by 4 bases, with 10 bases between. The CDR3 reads CASSSGISTEAFF. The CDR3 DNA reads TGTGCCAGCAGTTCGGGAATAAGCACTGAAGCTTTCTTT.

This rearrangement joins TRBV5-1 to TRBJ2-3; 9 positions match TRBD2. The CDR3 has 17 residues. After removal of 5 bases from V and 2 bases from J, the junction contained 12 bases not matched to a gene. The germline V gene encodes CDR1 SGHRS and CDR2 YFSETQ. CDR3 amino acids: CASSPDGAGGVTDTQYF. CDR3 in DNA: TGCGCCAGCAGTCCCGATGGAGCGGGGGGAGTCACAGATACGCAGTATTTT.

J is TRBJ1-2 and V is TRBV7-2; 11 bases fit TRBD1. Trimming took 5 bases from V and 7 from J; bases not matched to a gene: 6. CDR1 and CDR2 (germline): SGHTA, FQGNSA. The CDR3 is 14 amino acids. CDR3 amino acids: CASSPGQGAFGYTF. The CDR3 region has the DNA TGTGCCAGCAGCCCCGGACAGGGGGCGTTTGGCTACACCTTC.

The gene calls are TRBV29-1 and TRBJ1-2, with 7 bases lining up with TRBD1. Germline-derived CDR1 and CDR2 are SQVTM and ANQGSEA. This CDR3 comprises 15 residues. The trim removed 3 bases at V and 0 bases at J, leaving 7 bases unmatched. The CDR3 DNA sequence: TGCAGCGTTGAGTACAGGGGAATTTCTAACTATGGCTACACCTTC. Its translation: CSVEYRGISNYGYTF.

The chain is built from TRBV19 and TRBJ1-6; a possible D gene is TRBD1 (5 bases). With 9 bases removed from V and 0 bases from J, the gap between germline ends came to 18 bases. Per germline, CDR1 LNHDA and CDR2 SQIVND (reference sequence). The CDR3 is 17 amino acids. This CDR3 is CASTWDGKSSYNSPLHF. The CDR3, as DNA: TGTGCCAGCACCTGGGACGGCAAAAGCTCCTATAATTCACCCCTCCACTTT.

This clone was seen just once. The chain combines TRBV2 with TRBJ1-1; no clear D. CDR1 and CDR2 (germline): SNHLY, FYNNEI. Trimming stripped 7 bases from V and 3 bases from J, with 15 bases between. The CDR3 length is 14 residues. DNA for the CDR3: TGTGCCAGCAATTTACAAATCCGGGACACTGAAGCTTTCTTT. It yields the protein CASNLQIRDTEAFF.

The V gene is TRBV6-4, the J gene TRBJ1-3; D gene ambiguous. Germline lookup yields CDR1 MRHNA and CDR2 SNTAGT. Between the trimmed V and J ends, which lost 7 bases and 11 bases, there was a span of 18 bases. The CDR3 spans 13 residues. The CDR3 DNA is TGTGCCAGCACGCGCAGGCCTAAACGCGCCATATATTTT. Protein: CASTRRPKRAIYF.

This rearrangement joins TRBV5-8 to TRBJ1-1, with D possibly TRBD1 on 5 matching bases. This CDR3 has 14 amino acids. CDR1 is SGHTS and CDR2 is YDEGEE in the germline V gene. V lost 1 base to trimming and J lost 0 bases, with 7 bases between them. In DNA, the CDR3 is TGTGCCAGCAGCTTGTACAGGATGAACACTGAAGCTTTCTTT. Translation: CASSLYRMNTEAFF.

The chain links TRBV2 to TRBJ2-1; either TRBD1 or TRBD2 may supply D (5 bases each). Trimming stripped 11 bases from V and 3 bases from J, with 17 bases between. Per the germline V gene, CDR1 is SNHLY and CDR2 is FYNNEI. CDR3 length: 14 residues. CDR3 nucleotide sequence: TGTGCCGCCCGGGGCGGGCGCCACTACAATGAGCAGTTCTTC. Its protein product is CAARGGRHYNEQFF.